This T cell receptor (beta chain) was captured by sequencing in a study of T-cell reconstitution after alpha-beta-depleted transplantation in children. Construction of the TCRbeta library involved unique molecular identifiers. MiXCR, applied by TCRdb to the PCR reads, yields one record per CDR3 protein. The sample carries some 450,000 distinct CDR3 sequences, over 40% recorded once. The CDR3 runs to 13 residues. V lost 0 bases, J lost 7 bases, and 8 bases lay in between. Germline-derived CDR1 and CDR2 are SGHRS and YFSETQ. The gene calls are TRBV5-1 and TRBJ2-4, with D perhaps TRBD1 (6 bases). Specimen: PBMCs, collected before TCRalphabeta/CD19-depleted stem cell transplant. The origin of this receptor is a girl aged 2 to 9 with aplastic anemia, due to receive a stem cell transplant. Here the CDR3 reads CASSLGDRNIQYF. The CDR3 DNA reads TGCGCCAGCAGCTTGGGAGACAGGAACATTCAGTACTTC.